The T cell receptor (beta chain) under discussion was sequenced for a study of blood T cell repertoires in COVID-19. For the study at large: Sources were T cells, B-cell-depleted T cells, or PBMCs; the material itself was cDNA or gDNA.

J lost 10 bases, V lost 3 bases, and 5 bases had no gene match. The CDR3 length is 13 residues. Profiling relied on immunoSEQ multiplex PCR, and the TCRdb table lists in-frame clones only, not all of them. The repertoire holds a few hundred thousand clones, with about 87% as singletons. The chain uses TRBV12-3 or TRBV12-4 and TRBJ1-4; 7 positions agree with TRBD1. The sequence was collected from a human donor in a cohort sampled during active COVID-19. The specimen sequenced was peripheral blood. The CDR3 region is CASSFSGQPKLFF. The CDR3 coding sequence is TGTGCCAGCAGTTTTTCGGGACAGCCAAAACTGTTTTTT.